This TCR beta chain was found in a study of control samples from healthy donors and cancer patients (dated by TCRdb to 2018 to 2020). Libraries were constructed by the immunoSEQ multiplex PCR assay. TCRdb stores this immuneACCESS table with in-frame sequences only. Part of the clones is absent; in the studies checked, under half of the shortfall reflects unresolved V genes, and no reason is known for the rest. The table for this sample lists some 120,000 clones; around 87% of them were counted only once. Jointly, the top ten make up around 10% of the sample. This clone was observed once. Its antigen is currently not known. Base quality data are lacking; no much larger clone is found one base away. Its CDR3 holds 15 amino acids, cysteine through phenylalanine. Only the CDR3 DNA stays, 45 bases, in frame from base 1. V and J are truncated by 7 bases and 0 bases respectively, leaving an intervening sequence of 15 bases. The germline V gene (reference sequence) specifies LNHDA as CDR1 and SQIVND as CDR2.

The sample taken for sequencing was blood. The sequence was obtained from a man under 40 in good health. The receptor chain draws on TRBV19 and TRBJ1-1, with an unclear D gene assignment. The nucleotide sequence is TGTGCCAGTACTCCCGGGAGGGCCTTGAACACTGAAGCTTTCTTT. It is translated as CASTPGRALNTEAFF.